Below are 20 T cell receptor beta chains sequenced from a single sample in a study of T cell clonality in common variable immunodeficiency. The antigens for these receptors are not known. Overall study findings and caveats: Common variable immunodeficiency TCR beta sequences reportedly had fewer deletions and N-nucleotide insertions.

Sequencing was performed with immunoSEQ multiplex PCR; in TCRdb, only in-frame clones are kept and a portion is missing. This sample includes 7,100 or so clones with no singletons; its ten biggest clones take up approximately 5%. The specimen was peripheral blood mononuclear cells. These receptor sequences come from a human donor with common variable immunodeficiency.

The sequenced CDR3 bases are TGCAGTGCTAGAGAGGGACAGGGAATCTACGAG. Translating gives CSAREGQGIYE. The full CDR3 is CSAREGQGIYEQYF. V is TRBV20-1 and J is TRBJ2-7, with 9 nucleotides matching TRBD1. The read is 3 residues too short to cover the CDR3 end, so that end is filled in from the germline J gene. CDR1 is DFQATT and CDR2 is SNEGSKA in the germline V gene (reference sequence). This CDR3 comprises 14 residues. Trimming at V came to 0 bases and at J to 3 bases, leaving 3 bases not matched to a gene.

Only a few counts were recorded for this clone. The sequenced fragment ends 3 residues before the CDR3 boundary, so the rest is inferred from the germline J gene. The chain uses TRBV19 and TRBJ1-1, with TRBD1 matching 7 bases. The CDR3 is 14 amino acids. V dropped 7 bases and J dropped 5; count of bases not matched to a gene: 10. Germline assignment: CDR1 LNHDA and CDR2 SQIVND (reference sequence). The CDR3 here is CASTLQGRGTEAFF. The CDR3 DNA, read in part, is TGTGCCAGTACCCTACAGGGGAGGGGGACTGAA.

This clone was recorded a few times. CDR3 region: CASSNFSNQPQHF. CDR3 DNA, as far as it was read: TGTGCCAGCTCCAATTTCAGCAATCAGCCC. V is TRBV18 and J is TRBJ1-5, with unresolved D. The read terminates 3 residues ahead of where the CDR3 ends, so the germline J gene completes it. The V and J ends lost 6 bases and 1 base respectively, with 7 bases between them. CDR3 size: 13 residues. Per the germline V gene, CDR1 is KGHSH and CDR2 is LQKENI.

Note on this clone: The CDR3 end is not reached by the read, which stops 3 residues before it; the germline J gene fills it in. The chain is built from TRBV19 and TRBJ2-5; 8 bases fit TRBD2. This CDR3 is built from 15 residues. Germline assignment: CDR1 LNHDA and CDR2 SQIVND (reference sequence). V dropped 5 bases and J dropped 0; count of bases not matched to a gene: 5. The CDR3 is CASSPAGGYQETQYF. The part of the CDR3 DNA that was read is TGTGCCAGTAGTCCCGCGGGGGGCTACCAAGAGACC.

On this clone: The read ends 3 residues before the CDR3 terminus; that terminus is restored from the germline J gene. The rearrangement joins TRBV7-6 to TRBJ2-3; maybe TRBD2 (7 bases). V was cut by 5 bases and J by 4 bases, with 22 bases left in between. Looked up from germline, CDR1 is SGHVS and CDR2 is FNYEAQ. The length of the CDR3 is 17 residues. CDR3 protein: CASSLTAGASIADTQYF. CDR3 DNA (partial): TGTGCCAGCAGCCTCACGGCGGGGGCAAGTATCGCAGATACG.

This clone was picked up a small number of times. Read data end 3 residues before the CDR3 end; the end is taken from the germline J gene. The chain is built from TRBV7-2 and TRBJ2-3; 7 nucleotides line up with TRBD1. V shed 3 bases and J 0 bases; nucleotides not matched to a gene: 3. Germline CDR1 SGHTA, CDR2 FQGNSA. This CDR3 contains 15 residues. The sequenced part of the CDR3 DNA is TGTGCCAGCAGCTTGACAGGGTCTAGCACAGATACG. Translating gives CASSLTGSSTDT. The CDR3 in full is CASSLTGSSTDTQYF.

This clone is labeled medium-sized. The sequenced fragment ends 3 residues before the CDR3 boundary, so the rest is inferred from the germline J gene. The chain links TRBV28 to TRBJ2-5, with D perhaps TRBD1 (6 bases). CDR1 is MDHEN, CDR2 SYDVKM, per germline. The length of the CDR3 is 15 residues. Between the trimmed V and J ends, which lost 3 bases and 4 bases, there was a span of 15 bases. CDR3 sequence reads: CASSFPPGVPETQYF. The CDR3 bases that were read are TGTGCCAGCAGTTTCCCCCCAGGGGTCCCAGAGACC.

This clone was observed a few times. The CDR3 end is not reached by the read, which stops 3 residues before it; the germline J gene fills it in. The V and J genes are TRBV19 and TRBJ2-1; 8 nucleotides line up with TRBD2. Germline lookup yields CDR1 LNHDA and CDR2 SQIVND (reference sequence). V lost 5 bases and J lost 9; bases outside the gene matches: 6. The CDR3 runs 13 residues. The sequenced part of the CDR3 DNA is TGTGCCAGTAGTCCGGGACTAGGGGGTGAG. It is translated as CASSPGLGGE. The full-length CDR3 reads as CASSPGLGGEQFF.

In this sample, this clone turned up a few times. The sequenced CDR3 bases are TGTGCCAGCAGGAGGGCCGACCAAGAGACC. Residues: CASRRADQET. The entire CDR3 reads CASRRADQETQYF. The V call is TRBV2, the J call TRBJ2-5, with D perhaps matching TRBD2 (5 bases). Read coverage stops 3 residues before the CDR3 terminus; the germline J gene supplies the remainder. The V and J ends lost 6 bases and 0 bases respectively, with 8 bases between them. The CDR3 is 13 amino acids. CDR1 and CDR2 (germline): SNHLY, FYNNEI.

In its sample, this clone is medium-sized. The CDR3 end is not reached by the read, which stops 3 residues before it; the germline J gene fills it in. The chain links TRBV6-2 or TRBV6-3 to TRBJ2-1; D unclear. The CDR3 extends over 14 amino acids. V was trimmed by 7 bases and J by 1 base, leaving 11 bases between them. Germline assignment: CDR1 MNHEY and CDR2 SVGEGT. CDR3 bases read: TGTGCCAGCACCGGTGGCGGATCCTACAATGAG. It translates to CASTGGGSYNE. The whole CDR3 protein reads CASTGGGSYNEQFF.

About this clone itself: Sequencing ends 3 residues short of the CDR3 end; the germline J gene provides the rest. V is TRBV2 and J is TRBJ2-7; 8 bases fit TRBD2. The germline V gene has CDR1 SNHLY and CDR2 FYNNEI. V lost 8 bases and J lost 6; bases outside the gene matches: 9. The CDR3 loop spans 13 amino acids. This CDR3 is CASVSGRVSEQYF. The CDR3 DNA, read in part, is TGTGCCAGCGTGAGCGGGAGAGTTAGCGAG.

This clone showed up just a few times. The DNA ends 3 residues before the CDR3 does, and the rest of the CDR3 is filled in from the germline J gene. The rearrangement uses TRBV7-3 and TRBJ2-7; the match to TRBD1 covers 9 bases. The CDR3 is 15 amino acids. The germline gives CDR1 SGHTA, CDR2 FQGTGA. The V gene end was trimmed by 5 bases and the J gene end by 3 bases; junction bases not matched to a gene: 8. The CDR3 bases that were read are TGTGCCAGCAGCGTTGCTTGGGGACAGGGCTACGAG. Residues: CASSVAWGQGYE. The CDR3, in full, reads CASSVAWGQGYEQYF. Full variable domain (outside the CDR3, taken from reference TRBV7-3 and TRBJ2-7): GAGVSQTPSNKVTEKGKYVELRCDPISGHTALYWYRQSLGQGPEFLIYFQGTGAADDSGLPNDRFFAVRPEGSVSTLKIQRTERGDSAVYLCASSVAWGQGYEQYFGPGTRLTVT.

Turning to this clone: Read coverage stops 3 residues before the CDR3 terminus; the germline J gene supplies the remainder. This chain links TRBV5-6 with TRBJ2-4; perhaps TRBD2 as D (7 bases). CDR1 is SGHDT and CDR2 is YYEEEE in the germline V gene. V gave up 0 bases and J gave up 9 bases, with 13 bases separating them. This CDR3 has 14 amino acids. CDR3 loop: CASSLGGGGGIQYF. The CDR3 DNA, read in part, is TGTGCCAGCAGCTTGGGAGGGGGAGGGGGCATT. The complete variable domain, with remaining parts taken from reference TRBV5-6 and TRBJ2-4, reads DAGVTQSPTHLIKTRGQQVTLRCSPKSGHDTVSWYQQALGQGPQFIFQYYEEEERQRGNFPDRFSGHQFPNYSSELNVNALLLGDSALYLCASSLGGGGGIQYFGAGTRLSVL.

For this clone: The observed sequence ends 3 residues before the CDR3 terminus, with the missing tail filled in from the germline J gene. This chain links TRBV2 with TRBJ2-3, with a possible D match to TRBD2 (6 bases). Looked up from germline, CDR1 is SNHLY and CDR2 is FYNNEI. There are 12 residues in the CDR3. The CDR3 is CASSEVERAQYF. The CDR3 DNA, read in part, is TGTGCCAGCAGTGAAGTAGAGCGGGCG.

As concerns this clone: The read comes to an end 3 residues before the CDR3 does, leaving the germline J gene to fill in the end. The genes are TRBV19 and TRBJ1-5, with TRBD1 matching 7 bases. V was clipped by 4 bases and J by 4 bases; unmatched bases: 13. This CDR3 spans 17 amino acids. In germline, CDR1 is LNHDA, CDR2 SQIVND (reference sequence). The sequenced CDR3 bases are TGTGCCAGTAGTACAACGGGACAGCAGAATCGTAATCAGCCC. Translated, it gives CASSTTGQQNRNQP. The full CDR3 is CASSTTGQQNRNQPQHF.

About this clone itself: From the germline J gene comes the end of the CDR3, since the read stops 3 residues before it. This sequence joins TRBV18 and TRBJ2-1; 16 bases map to TRBD2. Per germline, CDR1 KGHSH and CDR2 LQKENI. V shed 2 bases and J 7 bases; nucleotides not matched to a gene: 5. CDR3 length: 17 residues. The sequenced CDR3 bases are TGTGCCAGCTCACCAGGTTCGGGACTAGCGGGAGGGAATGAG. It encodes CASSPGSGLAGGNE. The CDR3, in full, reads CASSPGSGLAGGNEQFF.

The CDR3: CASSPQGRGSEAFF. Incomplete CDR3 DNA: TGTGCCAGTAGCCCACAGGGAAGGGGATCTGAA. The chain combines TRBV19 with TRBJ1-1; weak D call: TRBD1 (6 bases). The read halts 3 residues ahead of the CDR3 end, with the missing end drawn from the germline J gene. With 6 bases removed from V and 6 bases from J, the gap between germline ends came to 17 bases. The CDR3 has 14 amino acids. Germline V gene sequence: CDR1 LNHDA, CDR2 SQIVND (reference sequence).

This clone showed up just a few times. From the germline J gene comes the end of the CDR3, since the read stops 3 residues before it. The chain links TRBV19 to TRBJ1-2; D uncertain. CDR1 is LNHDA, CDR2 SQIVND, per germline (reference sequence). The CDR3 has 14 residues. V lost 8 bases and J 0 bases, leaving 13 bases between the germline ends. The CDR3 is CASGFWAANYGYTF. Partial CDR3 DNA: TGTGCCAGTGGGTTTTGGGCCGCTAACTATGGC.

With regard to this clone: The read terminates 3 residues ahead of where the CDR3 ends, so the germline J gene completes it. The V and J genes are TRBV6-1 and TRBJ1-1; no firm D call. Germline V gene sequence: CDR1 MNHNS, CDR2 SASEGT. The CDR3 is 13 amino acids. The V and J ends lost 3 bases and 1 base respectively, with 6 bases between them. The CDR3 sequence: CASSDSPNTEAFF. Partial CDR3 DNA: TGTGCCAGCAGTGACAGTCCGAACACTGAA.

Worth noting for this clone: The read terminates 3 residues ahead of where the CDR3 ends, so the germline J gene completes it. This rearrangement joins TRBV7-2 to TRBJ2-7; 7 bases line up with TRBD2. Germline values: CDR1 SGHTA, CDR2 FQGNSA. J was trimmed by 6 bases and V by 2 bases; bases with no gene match: 10. This CDR3 contains 15 residues. The CDR3 loop reads CASSLSWRGGLEQYF. Partial CDR3 DNA: TGTGCCAGCAGCTTATCGTGGCGGGGAGGGCTCGAG.